This TCR beta chain derives from a study of blood T cells in healthy people across ages. This clonotype appeared a few times. The germline V gene encodes CDR1 ENHRY and CDR2 SYGVKD. Trimming cost V 6 bases and J 7 bases; bases outside gene matches: 6. The CDR3 consists of 14 residues. Then a second PCR, running about 6 to 11 cycles, was carried out with a sample-barcoded 5' primer and a J-beta primer mix. TCRdb used MiXCR to reprocess the 5' RACE reads, holding one entry per CDR3 protein. The table lists some 780,000 distinct CDR3 sequences, just over 55% of them singletons. This rearrangement joins TRBV10-3 to TRBJ2-1, with 10 bases matching TRBD2. The sequencing input was blood. The TCR sequence derives from a man aged 40-49 years in good health. CDR3 in amino acids: CAISPAGGPNEQFF. The CDR3 region has the DNA TGTGCCATCAGCCCAGCGGGAGGGCCGAATGAGCAGTTCTTC.